This is a list of T cell receptor beta chains from one sample in a study of siplizumab effects on memory and regulatory T cells. The data were produced by immunoSEQ multiplex PCR, yet TCRdb's version contains in-frame clones alone and is incomplete. The table lists tens of thousands of clones, 95% to 98% of them singletons. The sequenced sample was naive CD4+ T cells sorted from blood. These receptors were obtained from a human donor in good health. Each CDR3 is given with its conserved first and last residue. The D gene is left open where the match is weak. The listing skips clone size in some rows; elsewhere it reads once, few, many or a size class.

cdr3_nt cdr3_aa j_call d_call v_call clone_size
TGTGCCAGCAGCAGATCAGGGGGGCTGGGAAACACCATATATTTT CASSRSGGLGNTIYF TRBJ1-3 TRBD1 TRBV5-4 NA
TGCGCCAGCAGCTCCCCAGGCGGGGCTAGCGGGAGCTCCTACAATGAGCAGTTCTTC CASSSPGGASGSSYNEQFF TRBJ2-1 TRBD2 TRBV5-1 NA
TGTGCCAGCCACCGTGGCGGAGGAGGGACAGATACGCAGTATTTT CASHRGGGGTDTQYF TRBJ2-3 NA TRBV6-6 NA
TGCGCCAGCAGCCAAGTAGGGCAAGTAGGCTACACCTTC CASSQVGQVGYTF TRBJ1-2 NA TRBV4-1 NA
TGTGCCAGCAGTCAAGTCACAGGGAGTTATGGCTACACCTTC CASSQVTGSYGYTF TRBJ1-2 NA TRBV28 NA
TGTGCCAGTAGTAGGGGGACTAACCGTGCCAATGAGCAGTTCTTC CASSRGTNRANEQFF TRBJ2-1 TRBD2 TRBV19 NA
TGTGCCAGCACCCTGGGACTAGCGGGGGACAATGAGCAGTTCTTC CASTLGLAGDNEQFF TRBJ2-1 TRBD2 TRBV5-6 NA
TGTGCCAGCACCCCAAGGACTAGCAGCCATTCTGAGCAGTTCTTC CASTPRTSSHSEQFF TRBJ2-1 TRBD2 TRBV7-2 NA
TGTGCCAGTAGTATTCGGGAACTCACTGAAGCTTTCTTT CASSIRELTEAFF TRBJ1-1 NA TRBV19 NA
TGCAGCGTCCGGACAGGGGTGGAGACCCAGTACTTC CSVRTGVETQYF TRBJ2-5 TRBD1 TRBV29-1 NA
TGTGCCAGTAGTACCAGCGGTTACAATGAGCAGTTCTTC CASSTSGYNEQFF TRBJ2-1 NA TRBV19 NA
TGTGCCAGCAGCCACGGAGAGACCCAGTACTTC CASSHGETQYF TRBJ2-5 NA TRBV14 NA
TGTGCCTGGAAACTGGCAGGGTTTTCCTACGAGCAGTACTTC CAWKLAGFSYEQYF TRBJ2-7 NA TRBV30 NA
TGTGCCAGCAGCCTAAGACTAGCACCCGCGAACACCGGGGAGCTGTTTTTT CASSLRLAPANTGELFF TRBJ2-2 TRBD2 TRBV5-6 NA
TGTGCCAGCAGCTTAAGTGGGGGGGGAAGCTATGGCTACACCTTC CASSLSGGGSYGYTF TRBJ1-2 NA TRBV7-2 NA
TGTGCCAGCAGCTTAGCCCTGGACAGGAGCTACAATGAGCAGTTCTTC CASSLALDRSYNEQFF TRBJ2-1 TRBD1 TRBV7-6 NA
TGTGCCAGCAGCTTAGTGACAGCGGGAGGGACCTACGAGCAGTACTTC CASSLVTAGGTYEQYF TRBJ2-7 TRBD2 TRBV7-1 NA
TGCGCCAGCAGCCCCCTAGCGGGAGGACCTAACGAGCAGTACTTC CASSPLAGGPNEQYF TRBJ2-7 TRBD2 TRBV5-1 NA
TGTGCCAGCAGTTCCCGCAATCAGCCCCAGCATTTT CASSSRNQPQHF TRBJ1-5 NA TRBV6-5 NA
TGTGCCAGCCACACTGGGAGAGGGAGGATGAACACTGAAGCTTTCTTT CASHTGRGRMNTEAFF TRBJ1-1 NA TRBV5-4 NA
TGTGCCATCAGTGAGTTCCAGGGGGCGCGGCATGAGCAGTTCTTC CAISEFQGARHEQFF TRBJ2-1 TRBD1 TRBV10-3 NA
TGTGCCAGCAGCGAAAAGGGATACAATGAGCAGTTCTTC CASSEKGYNEQFF TRBJ2-1 NA TRBV9 once
TGTGCCAGCAGTTTCCTATGGACTAGCGGGAGAGGAAATGAGCAGTTCTTC CASSFLWTSGRGNEQFF TRBJ2-1 TRBD2 TRBV27 NA
TGTGCCAGCAGCACCGGACTTCCCTACGAGCAGTACTTC CASSTGLPYEQYF TRBJ2-7 NA TRBV5-4 NA
TGTGCCAGCAGTCCGGGGGCGCGCGGCTACACCTTC CASSPGARGYTF TRBJ1-2 NA TRBV6-1 NA
TGTGCCAGCAGCTTGGGCCACTACCAAGAGACCCAGTACTTC CASSLGHYQETQYF TRBJ2-5 NA TRBV5-6 NA
TGTGCCAGCAGTGAGTCCCTCCTCAGTTACAATCAGCCCCAGCATTTT CASSESLLSYNQPQHF TRBJ1-5 NA TRBV25-1 NA